These 5 T cell receptor beta chains came from one sample sequenced in a study of CD8+ T cells in alopecia areata. Extraction of RNA preceded its reverse transcription into cDNA, which served as the sequencing template. Sequencing used immunoSEQ multiplex PCR; TCRdb keeps in-frame clones, though not all of them. The sample carries 12,000 or so clones, approximately 60% recorded once. Specimens obtained from alopecia areata patients comprised lesional scalp punch biopsies and peripheral blood. The sequencing sample was made of skin. These receptors were obtained from a human donor with alopecia areata.

The V call is TRBV7-2, the J call TRBJ1-5, with a tentative D call TRBD1 (5 bases). Germline CDR1 and CDR2: SGHTA and FQGNSA. The V and J ends lost 3 bases and 1 base respectively, with 7 bases between them. The CDR3 spans 14 residues. CDR3 DNA sequence: TGTGCCAGCAGCTTCCGGGACAGCAATCAGCCCCAGCATTTT. As protein: CASSFRDSNQPQHF.

This clone is medium-sized within its sample. V usage is TRBV7-2 and J usage is TRBJ2-1; no firm D call. Per germline, CDR1 SGHTA and CDR2 FQGNSA. CDR3 length equals 14 residues. Trimming stripped 2 bases from V and 9 bases from J, with 14 bases between. CDR3 region: CASSLSRPAGEQFF. The CDR3 DNA sequence: TGTGCCAGCAGCTTATCCCGGCCCGCCGGTGAGCAGTTCTTC.

The CDR3 DNA sequence: TGTGCCAGCAGCCTGACTAGCGGGAGTGGGAGCCACAATGAGCAGTTCTTC. As protein: CASSLTSGSGSHNEQFF. V usage is TRBV7-6 and J usage is TRBJ2-1; 12 bases fit TRBD2. J lost 5 bases, V lost 5 bases, and 10 bases had no gene match. Germline-derived CDR1 and CDR2 are SGHVS and FNYEAQ. The CDR3 covers 17 residues.

The chain uses TRBV2 and TRBJ2-5; 9 nucleotides match TRBD1. Germline V lookup: CDR1 SNHLY, CDR2 FYNNEI. The CDR3 runs to 14 residues. V shed 3 bases and J 5 bases; nucleotides not matched to a gene: 4. The CDR3: CASSEGTGSETQYF. In DNA, the CDR3 is TGTGCCAGCAGTGAGGGGACAGGGTCCGAGACCCAGTACTTC.

This clone turned up a few times. This rearrangement joins TRBV5-1 to TRBJ2-3; 9 bases match TRBD2. This CDR3 has 18 residues. V gave up 0 bases and J gave up 2 bases; unmatched junction bases: 10. The germline V gene encodes CDR1 SGHRS and CDR2 YFSETQ. The DNA for the CDR3 is TGCGCCAGCAGCTTGGGACTAGCGGTTTCCGCTTACACAGATACGCAGTATTTT. It yields the protein CASSLGLAVSAYTDTQYF.